This T cell receptor (beta chain) was captured in a study of HIV-infected children after antiretroviral therapy interruption. Study conclusions and caveats: Some non-naive CD45RA+ T cells might be present among sorted naive cells.

Unique molecular identifiers were included in an RNA-based 3' RACE TCR library. One entry per CDR3 protein, called by TCRdb with MiXCR from the 3' RACE reads. This sample has 90,000 or so distinct CDR3 sequences, with about 6.3% found just once. This clonotype was seen at least ten times. The antigen is not known. Germline-derived CDR1 and CDR2 are SGHNT and YYREEE (reference sequence). The germline V and J ends were trimmed by 5 bases and 1 base, with 12 bases remaining between them. The length of the CDR3 is 14 residues. Treatment described: PENTA 11 planned treatment interruption arm or continuous ART arm.

The sample consisted of CD45RA+ CD4+ T cells from PBMCs, pooled from several time points, taken from a donor given antiretroviral therapy, either interrupted or continuous. Subset here: naive CD4+ CD45RA+ CD45RO- T cells. This clonotype was sampled from a pool of human donors with HIV. The chain joins TRBV5-4 to TRBJ1-1; D may be TRBD1 (6 bases). CDR3 sequence: CASRQPGQNTEAFF. CDR3 coding DNA: TGTGCCAGCAGACAACCGGGACAGAACACTGAAGCTTTCTTT. Combining the CDR3 with reference TRBV5-4 and TRBJ1-1 gives the whole variable domain ETGVTQSPTHLIKTRGQQVTLRCSSQSGHNTVSWYQQALGQGPQFIFQYYREEENGRGNFPPRFSGLQFPNYSSELNVNALELDDSALYLCASRQPGQNTEAFFGQGTRLTVV.